These T cell receptor beta chains were read from a single sample in a study of cytomegalovirus exposure and HLA in healthy donors. Some clones are missing from TCRdb's copy, which holds only in-frame ones; the method was immunoSEQ multiplex PCR. Of roughly 170,000 clones listed, 80% to 90% are singletons. What was sequenced was PBMCs. These receptors were collected from a girl aged 2 to 9 in good health and CMV-seropositive. CDR3s leave out the opening cysteine and the closing phenylalanine or tryptophan. Each record gives: J gene, clone size, V gene, CDR3 protein. Clone size is not always given. Where it is, it says once, few, many or a class for expanded clones.

J gene: TRBJ1-2
clone size: once
V gene: TRBV5-1
CDR3 protein: ASSLWGSNYGYT

J gene: TRBJ1-1
clone size: NA
V gene: TRBV10-1
CDR3 protein: ASSGDRGMNTEAF

J gene: TRBJ2-7
clone size: NA
V gene: TRBV19
CDR3 protein: ASSAGTGIYEQY

J gene: TRBJ2-7
clone size: NA
V gene: TRBV28
CDR3 protein: AGSRTSGSSYEQY

J gene: TRBJ2-1
clone size: NA
V gene: TRBV7-2
CDR3 protein: ASSSGGQSKQF

J gene: TRBJ2-1
clone size: NA
V gene: TRBV6-5
CDR3 protein: ASSYNRAIGANEQF

J gene: TRBJ2-7
clone size: NA
V gene: TRBV5-1
CDR3 protein: ASSAGESYEQY

J gene: TRBJ2-2
clone size: few
V gene: TRBV30
CDR3 protein: AWSRARGYTGELF

J gene: TRBJ2-7
clone size: once
V gene: TRBV9
CDR3 protein: ASSAGTGVVYEQY

J gene: TRBJ2-1
clone size: many
V gene: TRBV28
CDR3 protein: ASSLYQREGRSLSYNEQF

J gene: TRBJ2-1
clone size: NA
V gene: TRBV5-1
CDR3 protein: ASSDKNSYNEQF

J gene: TRBJ1-2
clone size: NA
V gene: TRBV28
CDR3 protein: ASSFLDRDYGYT

J gene: TRBJ2-5
clone size: NA
V gene: TRBV21-1
CDR3 protein: ASSTLTGKETQY

J gene: TRBJ1-2
clone size: NA
V gene: TRBV15
CDR3 protein: ATSRDGRGTFNYGYT

J gene: TRBJ2-7
clone size: once
V gene: TRBV4-1
CDR3 protein: ASSRGNEQY

J gene: TRBJ2-1
clone size: NA
V gene: TRBV9
CDR3 protein: ASSVVSVAYNEQF

J gene: TRBJ2-1
clone size: NA
V gene: TRBV7-2
CDR3 protein: ASSLGGQGLYNEQF

J gene: TRBJ2-7
clone size: few
V gene: TRBV6-1
CDR3 protein: AARDYEQY

J gene: TRBJ1-4
clone size: NA
V gene: TRBV2
CDR3 protein: ASTKGVGREGEKLF

J gene: TRBJ2-7
clone size: few
V gene: TRBV5-4
CDR3 protein: ASSLGGGSEQY